This T cell receptor beta chain was retrieved from a study of blood T cell repertoires in COVID-19. Per the study methods: Reference gene primer amplification gave estimated nucleated cell counts. Sequencing was performed with immunoSEQ multiplex PCR; in TCRdb, only in-frame clones are kept and a portion is missing. Clone size and V and J calls were adopted from that table, with D and trimming inferred from the DNA. This table holds about 280,000 clones, about nine tenths found once. The CDR3 totals 15 residues. Per the germline V gene, CDR1 is LNHNV and CDR2 is YYDKDF (reference sequence). Unmatched junction bases numbered 10, after V lost 8 bases and J lost 4 bases.

This receptor was taken from a woman aged 25 to 39 with active or convalescent COVID-19. The chain has TRBV15 and TRBJ2-1; TRBD2 matches at 8 bases. Material: peripheral blood. This CDR3 is CATVEGSGGYNEQFF. The CDR3 nucleotides read TGTGCCACCGTGGAGGGGAGCGGGGGTTACAATGAGCAGTTCTTC.